The T cell receptor (beta chain) under discussion was sequenced for a study of T-cell memory formation after mild COVID-19. TCRdb redid the calling of the 5' RACE reads with MiXCR, one entry per CDR3 protein. In the table there are roughly 200,000 distinct CDR3 sequences, about a fifth of which are singletons. CDR1 is SEHNR, CDR2 FQNEAQ, per germline (reference sequence). The CDR3 length is 12 residues. Trimming pared 4 bases from V and 13 bases from J, leaving 14 bases between. The chain joins TRBV7-9 to TRBJ2-1; D gene uncertain. The sample comprised PBMCs or a T cell subset sorted from them (not recorded which). This clonotype was sampled from an adult woman who had mild COVID-19 (a few samples of this study predate the infection). Cell type and time point are not known. This CDR3 is CASSSKTAFQFF. CDR3 DNA sequence: TGTGCCAGCAGCTCTAAAACCGCCTTTCAGTTCTTC. The variable domain in full, completed from reference TRBV7-9 and TRBJ2-1, reads DTGVSQNPRHKITKRGQNVTFRCDPISEHNRLYWYRQTLGQGPEFLTYFQNEAQLEKSRLLSDRFSAERPKGSFSTLEIQRTEQGDSAMYLCASSSKTAFQFFGPGTRLTVL.